This TCR beta chain was sequenced in a study of CD8 T cells in ankylosing spondylitis. Study observations and caveats: As reported, disease-linked clones showed significant enrichment in matched ankylosing spondylitis synovial fluid. Among TCR beta sequences, a motif of eight highly homologous variants appeared characteristic of ankylosing spondylitis blood. Disease-associated clonotypes exhibited CD8+ identity and were relatively infrequent in peripheral blood. Earlier work had already found some motif variants in reactive arthritis synovial fluid and blood.

CDR1 DFQATT and CDR2 SNEGSKA come from the germline V gene (reference sequence). V gave up 1 base and J gave up 2 bases, with 21 bases separating them. The CDR3 has 17 amino acids. In regard to this clonotype: Antigen unknown.

TCRdb re-called the 5' RACE reads with MiXCR, one entry per CDR3 protein. There are 230,000 or so distinct CDR3 sequences in the sample; 18% occur only once, and under 40% lies in the top ten. This sequence originates from a male donor with ankylosing spondylitis or in good health (not recorded which). This rearrangement joins TRBV20-1 to TRBJ2-7, with D tentatively TRBD1 or TRBD2 (5 bases each). The sequenced material came from blood, either unsorted or a sorted T cell fraction (not recorded which). The CDR3 DNA follows: TGCAGTGCTAGAGGCCCGCCCTCCGGGACCAGCGCCTACGAGCAGTACTTC. This encodes CSARGPPSGTSAYEQYF.